The clone carrying this T cell receptor beta chain appeared a few times. The sample originates from a study of blood T cells in healthy people across ages. Extractions gave at least 6 micrograms of total RNA per sample. The CDR3 is made up of 14 amino acids. V was pared by 1 base and J by 7 bases, with 17 bases between. The germline V gene has CDR1 DFQATT and CDR2 SNEGSKA (reference sequence). It was with a sample-barcoded 5' primer and a J-beta primer mix that a second PCR of about 6 to 12 cycles was run. Each cDNA molecule received a tag from a template-switch adaptor that had 12 random nucleotides. Any given sample supplied a minimum of 3 million CDR3-containing paired-end reads. TCRdb independently ran MiXCR on the 5' RACE reads; one entry per CDR3 protein. The table shows 550,000 to 750,000 distinct CDR3 sequences, with over 20% occurring only once.

This clonotype was sampled from a man in his 70s in good health. The gene calls are TRBV20-1 and TRBJ2-7, with no clear D. The sample was blood. The CDR3 loop is CSARVVARGEEQYF. The CDR3 DNA sequence: TGCAGTGCTAGAGTGGTAGCAAGAGGTGAGGAGCAGTACTTC.